The 4 T cell receptor beta chains below all came from one sample that was sequenced in a study of CD8+CD57+ T cells in acquired aplastic anemia. According to the study, genomic DNA was the template for TCR beta VDJ and CDR3 profiling. TCRdb processed the reads anew with MiXCR; each CDR3 protein has one entry. The top ten hold 30% to 35% of the sample, which has 90,000 to 120,000 distinct CDR3 sequences, 40% to 65% seen once. Sequences were obtained from sorted CD4+, CD8+, or CD8+CD57+ T cells (not recorded which) from PBMCs. The receptor source for this set is a human donor in good health, serving as a control.

The chain joins TRBV15 to TRBJ2-1; 11 nucleotides match TRBD1. This CDR3 is 14 amino acids long. Losses at the gene ends were 7 bases for V and 9 bases for J; bases not matched to a gene: 8. From germline, CDR1 is LNHNV and CDR2 YYDKDF (reference sequence). The CDR3 DNA follows: TGTGCCACCATCGGGACAGGGGGGAGGGGTGAGCAGTTCTTC. Translation gives CATIGTGGRGEQFF.

The rearrangement joins TRBV20-1 to TRBJ2-7; the D gene could be TRBD1 or TRBD2 (6 bases each). The CDR3 covers 13 residues. Per germline, CDR1 DFQATT and CDR2 SNEGSKA (reference sequence). The ends were cut back, 3 bases at V and 12 bases at J, with 21 bases in the middle. Written as DNA, the CDR3 is TGCAGTGCTAGCGGGGGCCTATTCCCGTTCCTGTACTTC. Translating it yields CSASGGLFPFLYF.

This clonotype was seen ten or more times. The chain has TRBV30 and TRBJ2-1; the D is unclear. CDR3 length equals 12 residues. Trimming shortened V by 1 base and J by 12 bases, and 13 bases separated the two germline ends. Germline V gene lookup returns CDR1 GTSNPN and CDR2 SVGIG (reference sequence). The CDR3 region has the DNA TGTGCCTGGAGTGATGGTGGGGTGGGGCAGTTCTTC. Its translation is CAWSDGGVGQFF.

The chain combines TRBV19 with TRBJ1-1; D possibly corresponds to TRBD1 (5 bases). Trimming removed 8 bases from V and 2 bases from J, with 12 bases in between. This CDR3 contains 13 residues. Germline values: CDR1 LNHDA, CDR2 SQIVND (reference sequence). CDR3 amino acids: CASLGQGNTEAFF. The DNA for the CDR3 is TGTGCCAGTTTAGGGCAGGGCAACACTGAAGCTTTCTTT.